The present TCR beta chain was sequenced within a study of shared clonotypes between healthy human individuals. The wider study: The study drew on a couple of women and three men aged 18 to 49 as donors.

Turning to this clone: Antigen: not known.

Produced via immunoSEQ multiplex PCR; TCRdb's table is partial and in-frame only. The sample holds approximately 980,000 clones, roughly 72% seen once. Findings and limits, study-wide: Naive subsets, compared against memory subsets, generally had larger estimated richness values. Exclusively blood specimens were collected; tissue repertoires likely differ.

V was clipped by 6 bases and J by 5 bases, with 13 bases between them. The V gene's germline CDR1 is MNHEY and CDR2 SVGAGI. The CDR3 runs 13 residues. All of the donors resided in Nashville, Tennessee, and each was a Caucasian adult. The rearrangement links TRBV6-5 to TRBJ1-2; D might be TRBD1 (6 bases). The receptor was derived from a man aged 18 to 29 in good health. Input material: memory CD4+ T cells sorted from blood. The subset here: CD45RA-negative fraction. CDR3 sequence reads: CASSPTGIYGYTF. CDR3 in DNA: TGTGCCAGCAGCCCTACAGGGATTTATGGCTACACCTTC.